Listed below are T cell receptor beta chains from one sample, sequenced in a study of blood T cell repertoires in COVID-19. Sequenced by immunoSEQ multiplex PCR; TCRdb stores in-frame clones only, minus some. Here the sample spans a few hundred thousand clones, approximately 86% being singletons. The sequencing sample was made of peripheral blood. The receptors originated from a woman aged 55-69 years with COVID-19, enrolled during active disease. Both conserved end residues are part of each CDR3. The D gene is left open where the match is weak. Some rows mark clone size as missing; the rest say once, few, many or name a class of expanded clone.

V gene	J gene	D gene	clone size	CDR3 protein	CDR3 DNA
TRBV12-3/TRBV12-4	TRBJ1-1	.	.	CASSYRVSEAFF	TGTGCCAGCAGTTACCGGGTCTCTGAAGCTTTCTTT
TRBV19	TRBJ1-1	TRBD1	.	CASSDRGMNTEAFF	TGTGCCAGTAGTGACAGGGGAATGAACACTGAAGCTTTCTTT
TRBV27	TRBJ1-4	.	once	CASSRRQWEDEKLFF	TGTGCCAGCAGTAGAAGACAGTGGGAGGATGAAAAACTGTTTTTT
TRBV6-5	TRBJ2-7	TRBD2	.	CASSYSLSGSSYEQYF	TGTGCCAGCAGTTACTCACTTAGCGGGAGCTCCTACGAGCAGTACTTC
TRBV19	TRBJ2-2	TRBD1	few	CASSPWGQRNTGELFF	TGTGCCAGTAGTCCCTGGGGACAGAGGAACACCGGGGAGCTGTTTTTT
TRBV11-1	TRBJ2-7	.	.	CASSISSYEQYF	TGTGCCAGCAGCATATCCTCCTACGAGCAGTACTTC
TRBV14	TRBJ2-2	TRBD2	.	CASSQAQRGSGGFANTGELFF	TGTGCCAGCAGCCAAGCCCAACGGGGTAGCGGGGGTTTCGCGAACACCGGGGAGCTGTTTTTT
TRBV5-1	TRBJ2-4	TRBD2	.	CASSLTGGLAKNIQYF	TGCGCCAGCAGCTTGACGGGAGGCCTAGCCAAAAACATTCAGTACTTC
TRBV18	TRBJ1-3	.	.	CASSPQAEGTGNTIYF	TGTGCCAGCTCACCACAAGCCGAGGGAACTGGAAACACCATATATTTT
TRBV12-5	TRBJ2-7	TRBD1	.	CASGWYDRGSSWEQYF	TGTGCTAGTGGTTGGTACGACAGGGGGTCATCGTGGGAGCAGTACTTC